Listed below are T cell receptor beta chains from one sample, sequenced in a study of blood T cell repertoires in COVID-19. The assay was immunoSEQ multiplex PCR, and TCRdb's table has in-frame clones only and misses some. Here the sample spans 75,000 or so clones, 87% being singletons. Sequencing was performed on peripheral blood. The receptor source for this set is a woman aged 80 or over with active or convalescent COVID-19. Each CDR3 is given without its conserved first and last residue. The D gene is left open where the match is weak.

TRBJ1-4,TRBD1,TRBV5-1,ASSLSGTGVEKLF
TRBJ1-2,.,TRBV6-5,ASRGHYGYT
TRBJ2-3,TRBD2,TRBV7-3,ASSLVGLAGGNTRDTQY
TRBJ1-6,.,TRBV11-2,ASSGLQVAYNSPLH
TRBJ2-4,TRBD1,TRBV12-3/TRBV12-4,ASSLAQGGIQY
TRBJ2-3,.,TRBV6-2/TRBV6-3,ASSYSWEIRGTDTQY
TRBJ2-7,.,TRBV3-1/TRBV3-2,ASRQSGQFHTYEQY
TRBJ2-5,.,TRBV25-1,ASSDDAGAKETQY
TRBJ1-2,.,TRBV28,ASIQGGGGYT
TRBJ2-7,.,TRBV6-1,ASSEVRQASYEQY
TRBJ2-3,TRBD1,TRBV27,ASRAGTGGSGTQY
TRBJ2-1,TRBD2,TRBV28,ASSFLSSGGAYNEQF
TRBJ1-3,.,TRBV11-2,ASSLDMGRTGNTIY
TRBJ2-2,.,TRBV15,ATSRDQAGGTGELF
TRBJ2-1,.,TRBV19,ASSIGGSFYNEQF
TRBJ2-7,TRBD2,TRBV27,ASSILGTSAWEQY
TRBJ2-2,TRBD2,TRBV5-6,ASSLDLSGGRRNGELF
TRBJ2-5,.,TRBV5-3,ARSKQGQETQY
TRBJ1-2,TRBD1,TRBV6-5,ASSLGQGKYGYT
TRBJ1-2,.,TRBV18,ASSPDRNYGYT
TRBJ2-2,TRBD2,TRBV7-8,ASSPKLAGATGELF
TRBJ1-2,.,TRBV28,ASSTWGGAGYT
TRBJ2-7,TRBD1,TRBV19,ASSIVSGGPYEQY
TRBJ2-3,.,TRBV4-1,ASSERTVSFTDTQY
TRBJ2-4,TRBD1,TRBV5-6,ASSDVTGWNKNIQY
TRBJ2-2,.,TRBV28,ASSFRLTYTGELF
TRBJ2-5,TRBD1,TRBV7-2,ASSYGQGDPAQY
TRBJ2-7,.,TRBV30,AWSATGTRGREQY
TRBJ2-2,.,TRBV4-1,ASSQGGLEAKPGELF
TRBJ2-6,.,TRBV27,ASSRSGANVLT
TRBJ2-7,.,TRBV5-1,ASSATGRSYEQY
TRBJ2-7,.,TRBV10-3,AITTGFSYEQY
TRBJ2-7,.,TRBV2,ATGGPGYEQY
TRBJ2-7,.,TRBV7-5,ADRDNTYEQY
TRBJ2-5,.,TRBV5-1,ASSQGYVEGRETQY
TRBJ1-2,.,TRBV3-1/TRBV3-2,ASSQDAGYYGYT
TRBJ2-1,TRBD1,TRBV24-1,ATGTGEYNEQF
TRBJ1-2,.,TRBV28,ASSLSPRGYT
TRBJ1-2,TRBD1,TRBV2,ASSRSRGTGYGYT
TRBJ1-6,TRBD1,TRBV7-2,ASSQDRGSNSPLH
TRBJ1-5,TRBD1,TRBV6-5,ASSSSTGGVGQPQH
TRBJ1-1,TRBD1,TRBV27,ASSPRDRVGTEAF
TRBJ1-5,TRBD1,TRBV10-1,ASSSGQGALIGSQH
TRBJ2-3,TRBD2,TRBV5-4,ASSWRLAGVQVDTQY
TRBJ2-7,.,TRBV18,ASSPGTAYEQY